Each of the 10 T cell receptor beta chains below was sequenced from the same sample in a study of blood T cells in healthy people across ages. Primed by a sample-barcoded 5' primer and a J-beta primer mix, a second PCR proceeded for about 6 to 12 cycles. TCRdb reanalysed the 5' RACE reads using MiXCR and keeps one entry per CDR3 protein. Counted here are some 640,000 distinct CDR3 sequences, about 30% occurring once; the ten biggest clones make up 15% to 18%. Sample: blood. The source is an elderly woman in good health.

Note on this clonotype: This may be a read error: a much more frequent sequence differs by one nucleotide. This chain links TRBV6-1 with TRBJ1-2; D is unclear. CDR3 size: 11 residues. The V gene's germline CDR1 is MNHNS and CDR2 SASEGT. The CDR3 spells CASSQDYGYIF. CDR3 bases: TGTGCCAGCAGTCAAGACTATGGCTACATCTTC.

Comments on this clonotype: The junction and the germline gene differ at one end; a read error may be behind it. V is TRBV12-3 or TRBV12-4 and J is TRBJ2-3; D is possibly TRBD2 (5 bases). This CDR3 region has 17 residues. In nucleotides, the CDR3 is TGTGCCGGCAGCGGAATCAGGACCTGCCTTGGCGCAGATACGCAGTATTTT. Residues: CAGSGIRTCLGADTQYF.

This clonotype was counted at least ten times. The rearrangement uses TRBV29-1 and TRBJ1-2; D not resolved. CDR3 length: 11 residues. Looked up from germline, CDR1 is SQVTM and CDR2 is ANQGSEA. V lost 3 bases to trimming and J lost 6 bases, with 8 bases between them. CDR3 residues: CSVEKRHGYTF. CDR3 DNA: TGCAGCGTTGAGAAGAGACATGGCTACACCTTC.

The sample holds a few counts of this clonotype. The CDR3 bases are TGCGCCAGCAGCTCGTCAGGGGACTCCTACGAGCAGTACTTC. This translates into CASSSSGDSYEQYF. V gene TRBV5-1 combines with J gene TRBJ2-7, with D perhaps matching TRBD1 (6 bases). Germline lookup yields CDR1 SGHRS and CDR2 YFSETQ. The V end was cut by 3 bases, the J end by 0 bases, with 10 bases between. The CDR3 extends over 14 amino acids.

This clonotype was picked up many times. The chain couples TRBV7-2 to TRBJ1-2; no clear D. Deletions cut 2 bases from V and 7 bases from J, with 8 bases between. CDR1 is SGHTA and CDR2 is FQGNSA in the germline V gene. There are 12 residues in the CDR3. CDR3 amino acids: CASSLSVPGYTF. In DNA, the CDR3 is TGTGCCAGCAGCTTATCAGTTCCTGGCTACACCTTC.

This clonotype has a count of ten or more. This chain links TRBV7-2 with TRBJ2-3; D perhaps matches TRBD2 (6 bases). This CDR3 is built from 13 residues. Germline CDR1 is SGHTA and CDR2 is FQGNSA. V lost 6 bases to trimming and J lost 2 bases, with 9 bases between them. The DNA for the CDR3 is TGTGCCAGCAGTGGGGACTTCACAGATACGCAGTATTTT. It yields the protein CASSGDFTDTQYF. Drawing the rest from reference TRBV7-2 and TRBJ2-3, the complete variable domain is GAGVSQSPSNKVTEKGKDVELRCDPISGHTALYWYRQSLGQGLEFLIYFQGNSAPDKSGLPSDRFSAERTGGSVSTLTIQRTQQEDSAVYLCASSGDFTDTQYFGPGTRLTVL.

The sample holds one count of this clonotype. The chain combines TRBV6-1 with TRBJ2-2, with TRBD2 identical over 8 bases. This CDR3 contains 15 residues. Germline-derived CDR1 and CDR2 are MNHNS and SASEGT. Trimming cost V 7 bases and J 2 bases; bases outside gene matches: 6. The CDR3 DNA reads as TGTGCCAGCAATGAGCGGGGGAGAAACACCGGGGAGCTGTTTTTT. It translates to CASNERGRNTGELFF.

This rearrangement joins TRBV6-6 to TRBJ1-4; perhaps TRBD1 as D (5 bases). Germline CDR1 reads MNHNY; CDR2 reads SVGAGI (reference sequence). V was trimmed by 2 bases and J by 1 base, leaving 8 bases between them. The CDR3 contains 15 residues. DNA for the CDR3: TGTGCCAGCAGTTACAAGGACATAACTAATGAAAAACTGTTTTTT. Its translation: CASSYKDITNEKLFF.

Details on this clonotype: This could be a read error, since a much larger clone is one nucleotide away. The chain uses TRBV4-3 and TRBJ2-3, with a weak D call TRBD2 (6 bases). Trimming removed 1 base from V and 2 bases from J, with 13 bases in between. Looked up from germline, CDR1 is LGHNA and CDR2 is YSLEER. CDR3 length: 16 amino acids. The CDR3 bases are TGCGCCAGCAGCCAAGGTCAGGGCGGGGTCACAGATACGCAGTATTTT. Residues: CASSQGQGGVTDTQYF.

Concerning this clonotype: Being one base from a much bigger clone, this may be a read error. The CDR3 loop is CAGSLVGQIYGYTF. CDR3 bases: TGTGCCGGCAGCTTAGTGGGACAAATCTATGGCTACACCTTC. The J gene is TRBJ1-2, the V gene TRBV7-9; a weak D match, TRBD1 (6 bases). The germline V gene has CDR1 SEHNR and CDR2 FQNEAQ (reference sequence). The CDR3 is 14 residues long.